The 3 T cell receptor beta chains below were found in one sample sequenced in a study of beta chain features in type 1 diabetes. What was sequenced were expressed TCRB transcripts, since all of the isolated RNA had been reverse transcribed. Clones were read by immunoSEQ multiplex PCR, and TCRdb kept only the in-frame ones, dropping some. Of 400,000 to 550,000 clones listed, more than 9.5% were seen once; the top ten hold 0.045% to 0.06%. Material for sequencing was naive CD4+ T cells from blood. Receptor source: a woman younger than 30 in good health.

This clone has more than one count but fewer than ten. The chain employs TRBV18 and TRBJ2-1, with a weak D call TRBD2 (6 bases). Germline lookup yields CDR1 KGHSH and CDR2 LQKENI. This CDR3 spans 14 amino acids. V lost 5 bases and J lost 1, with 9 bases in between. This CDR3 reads CASSTGLSYNEQFF. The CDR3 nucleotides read TGTGCCAGCTCAACGGGACTGTCCTACAATGAGCAGTTCTTC.

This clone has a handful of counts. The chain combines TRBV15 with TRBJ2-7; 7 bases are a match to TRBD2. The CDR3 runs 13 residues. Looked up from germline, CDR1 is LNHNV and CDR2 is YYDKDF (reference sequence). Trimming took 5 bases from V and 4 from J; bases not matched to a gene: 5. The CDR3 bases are TGTGCCACCAGCCGCGGACTAGAATACGAGCAGTACTTC. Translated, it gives CATSRGLEYEQYF.

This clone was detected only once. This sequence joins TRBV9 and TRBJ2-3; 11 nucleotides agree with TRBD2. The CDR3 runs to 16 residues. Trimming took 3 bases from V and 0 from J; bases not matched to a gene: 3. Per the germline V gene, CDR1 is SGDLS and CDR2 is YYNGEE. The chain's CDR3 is CASSARTSGSTDTQYF. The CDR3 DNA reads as TGTGCCAGCAGCGCAAGGACTAGCGGGAGCACAGATACGCAGTATTTT.